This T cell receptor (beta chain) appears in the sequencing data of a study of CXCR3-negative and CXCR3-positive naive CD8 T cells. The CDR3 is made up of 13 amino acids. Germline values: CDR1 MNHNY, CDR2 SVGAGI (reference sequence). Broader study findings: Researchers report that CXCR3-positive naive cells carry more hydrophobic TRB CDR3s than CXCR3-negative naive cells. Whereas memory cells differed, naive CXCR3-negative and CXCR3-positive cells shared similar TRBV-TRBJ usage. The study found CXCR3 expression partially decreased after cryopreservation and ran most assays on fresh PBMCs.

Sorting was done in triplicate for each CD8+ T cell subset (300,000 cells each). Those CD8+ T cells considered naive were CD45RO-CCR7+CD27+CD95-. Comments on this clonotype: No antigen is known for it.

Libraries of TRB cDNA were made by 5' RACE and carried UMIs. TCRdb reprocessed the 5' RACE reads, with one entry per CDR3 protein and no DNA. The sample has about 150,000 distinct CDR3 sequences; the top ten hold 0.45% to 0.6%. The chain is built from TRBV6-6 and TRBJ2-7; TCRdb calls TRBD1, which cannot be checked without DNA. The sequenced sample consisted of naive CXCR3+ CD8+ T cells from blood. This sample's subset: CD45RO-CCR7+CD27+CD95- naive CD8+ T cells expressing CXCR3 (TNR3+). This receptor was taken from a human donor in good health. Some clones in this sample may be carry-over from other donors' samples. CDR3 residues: CASSPSWGDEQYF.